The 30 T cell receptor beta chains listed next were all sequenced from one sample in a study of CD4 T cells in relation to SARS-CoV-2 and coronaviruses (TCRdb year 2021). Library creation used the immunoSEQ multiplex PCR assay. This immuneACCESS table, as held by TCRdb, lists in-frame sequences with V and J called but not all clones. Of the missing ones, under half trace to an unresolved V gene in checked studies; the others have no known cause. The sample contains around 26,000 clones, about 70% of them found a single time. Under 30% of the sample belongs to the ten largest clones. CD4+ T cells from unexposed donors were collected before the COVID-19 pandemic (2011-2018). Following 10 days of culture, the EasySep CD4+ T cell isolation kit was used to isolate CD4+ T cells. No antigen has been assigned to these receptors. Sample: CD4+ T cells from PBMCs, cultured in vitro. The receptor set was obtained from a human donor in good health.

The J gene is TRBJ1-3, the V gene TRBV19; D gene ambiguous. This CDR3 has 16 residues. Per germline, CDR1 LNHDA and CDR2 SQIVND (reference sequence). The ends were cut back, 3 bases at V and 4 bases at J, with 16 bases in the middle. CDR3 residues: CASSMPPTALGNTIYF. DNA of the CDR3: TGTGCCAGTAGTATGCCCCCCACAGCGCTCGGAAACACCATATATTTT.

The V and J genes are TRBV6-5 and TRBJ2-5; a weak D match, TRBD2 (5 bases). The V gene's germline CDR1 is MNHEY and CDR2 SVGAGI. The CDR3 runs 15 residues. V lost 2 bases to trimming and J lost 5 bases, with 15 bases between them. The DNA for the CDR3 is TGTGCCAGCAGTTACGCCCCCCCCGAGGGCGAGACCCAGTACTTC. It yields the protein CASSYAPPEGETQYF.

This chain links TRBV10-3 with TRBJ2-3, with D tentatively TRBD2 (6 bases). The CDR3 sequence is 15 residues long. V lost 5 bases, J lost 1 base, and 13 bases lay in between. The germline V gene has CDR1 ENHRY and CDR2 SYGVKD. In DNA form, the CDR3 reads TGTGCCATCAGTTTTAGCGGACCTGGCACAGATACGCAGTATTTT. It codes for CAISFSGPGTDTQYF.

This chain joins TRBV5-1 and TRBJ2-1; the match to TRBD2 covers 8 bases. Trimming cost V 3 bases and J 7 bases; bases outside gene matches: 9. The CDR3 totals 15 residues. Germline CDR1 reads SGHRS; CDR2 reads YFSETQ. CDR3 residues: CASSSQTGGGNEQFF. The CDR3 bases are TGCGCCAGCAGCTCCCAAACGGGGGGGGGTAATGAGCAGTTCTTC.

This clone turned up a few times. J is TRBJ1-5 and V is TRBV19; a weak D match, TRBD1 (5 bases). CDR1 is LNHDA and CDR2 is SQIVND in the germline V gene (reference sequence). The V gene lost 9 bases and the J gene lost 3 bases, with 18 bases spanning the gap. This CDR3 spans 15 amino acids. DNA for the CDR3: TGTGCCAGCAGAACCCGGGTGGGGGACAATCAGCCCCAGCATTTT. It codes for CASRTRVGDNQPQHF. The full variable domain, rest sourced from reference TRBV19 and TRBJ1-5, is DGGITQSPKYLFRKEGQNVTLSCEQNLNHDAMYWYRQDPGQGLRLIYYSQIVNDFQKGDIAEGYSVSREKKESFPLTVTSAQKNPTAFYLCASRTRVGDNQPQHFGDGTRLSIL.

The V gene is TRBV5-4, the J gene TRBJ1-6; D remains ambiguous. The V gene lost 1 base and the J gene lost 5 bases, with 10 bases spanning the gap. Germline V gene sequence: CDR1 SGHNT, CDR2 YYREEE (reference sequence). This CDR3 is 15 amino acids long. CDR3 in amino acids: CASSLMAANNSPLHF. The CDR3 DNA sequence: TGTGCCAGCAGCTTGATGGCAGCCAATAATTCACCCCTCCACTTT.

The V gene is TRBV12-3 or TRBV12-4, the J gene TRBJ1-3; D remains ambiguous. This CDR3 comprises 13 residues. V shed 7 bases and J shed 3 bases, with 10 bases lying between them. For the CDR3, the DNA is TGTGCCAGCACACGGGGTAGTGGAAACACCATATATTTT. This gives the protein CASTRGSGNTIYF.

The V call is TRBV7-2, the J call TRBJ2-3, with D possibly being TRBD2 (5 bases). This CDR3 is 13 amino acids long. Germline lookup yields CDR1 SGHTA and CDR2 FQGNSA. Trimming took off 4 bases at V and 6 bases at J, with 11 bases between the two ends. Written as DNA, the CDR3 is TGTGCCAGCAGCTGGCCCCAGCGGGATACGCAGTATTTT. Translated, it gives CASSWPQRDTQYF.

This clone has only a few counts. The rearrangement uses TRBV30 and TRBJ1-3; D not resolved. This CDR3 has 13 amino acids. CDR1 is GTSNPN, CDR2 SVGIG, per germline (reference sequence). The V and J ends lost 4 bases and 0 bases respectively, with 7 bases between them. The CDR3 DNA follows: TGTGCCTGGAACGGACTCTCTGGAAACACCATATATTTT. Its translation: CAWNGLSGNTIYF. The full variable domain, completed using reference TRBV30 and TRBJ1-3, is SQTIHQWPATLVQPVGSPLSLECTVEGTSNPNLYWYRQAAGRGLQLLFYSVGIGQISSEVPQNLSASRPQDRQFILSSKKLLLSDSGFYLCAWNGLSGNTIYFGEGSWLTVV.

The V call is TRBV12-3 or TRBV12-4, the J call TRBJ1-3, with D possibly TRBD1 on 5 matching bases. The V end lost 3 bases, the J end lost 8 bases, and 11 bases lay between the germline ends. The CDR3 totals 13 residues. CDR3 residues: CASSLGQGDTIYF. CDR3 nucleotide sequence: TGTGCCAGCAGTTTGGGGCAGGGTGACACCATATATTTT.

This clone has just a few counts. The genes are TRBV5-5 and TRBJ2-7; TRBD2 agrees at 10 bases. Germline CDR1 and CDR2: SGHKS and YYEKEE (reference sequence). The CDR3 length is 17 residues. J gave up 0 bases and V 6 bases, and 12 bases lay outside the gene matches. The CDR3 protein is CASIKGLGLAVSYEQYF. The CDR3 DNA reads TGTGCCAGCATCAAAGGTCTCGGACTAGCGGTCTCCTACGAGCAGTACTTC.

Only one count was recorded for this clone. The V call is TRBV6-2 or TRBV6-3, the J call TRBJ2-2; TRBD2 might be the D (5 bases). CDR3 length: 16 amino acids. V lost 2 bases and J 5 bases, leaving 15 bases between the germline ends. Germline CDR1 is MNHEY and CDR2 is SVGEGT. The CDR3 DNA follows: TGTGCCAGCAGTTACCAAGGCGGGTTGGGAACCGGGGAGCTGTTTTTT. Translation gives CASSYQGGLGTGELFF.

The chain joins TRBV19 to TRBJ2-1, with TRBD1 matching 7 bases. Germline V gives CDR1 LNHDA, CDR2 SQIVND (reference sequence). The J segment lost 5 bases and the V segment lost 4 bases, leaving 11 bases of the junction unmatched. The CDR3 consists of 16 residues. The CDR3 loop is CASSKSLGQSHNEQFF. The CDR3 DNA is TGTGCCAGTAGTAAATCCCTGGGACAGAGCCACAATGAGCAGTTCTTC.

The rearrangement joins TRBV7-3 to TRBJ2-1; the match to TRBD2 covers 9 bases. Looked up from germline, CDR1 is SGHTA and CDR2 is FQGTGA. CDR3 length: 13 amino acids. J was trimmed by 8 bases and V by 1 base; bases with no gene match: 0. Here the CDR3 DNA reads TGTGCCAGCAGCTTAATAGCGGGAGATGAGCAGTTCTTC. The encoded protein is CASSLIAGDEQFF. Looking up the rest from reference TRBV7-3 and TRBJ2-1 gives the full variable domain: GAGVSQTPSNKVTEKGKYVELRCDPISGHTALYWYRQSLGQGPEFLIYFQGTGAADDSGLPNDRFFAVRPEGSVSTLKIQRTERGDSAVYLCASSLIAGDEQFFGPGTRLTVL.

The chain combines TRBV27 with TRBJ1-1; D is unresolved. The V gene's germline CDR1 is MNHEY and CDR2 SMNVEV (reference sequence). The CDR3 runs 16 residues. V was trimmed by 2 bases and J by 0 bases, leaving 13 bases between them. The CDR3 DNA follows: TGTGCCAGCAGTTTAGCAAATGGGATCATGAACACTGAAGCTTTCTTT. Translation gives CASSLANGIMNTEAFF.

The chain carries TRBV5-1 and TRBJ1-2; TRBD1 aligns across 10 bases. Germline trimming cut 3 bases from V and 7 bases from J; bases unmatched to any gene: 6. CDR3 size: 14 residues. The germline CDR1 and CDR2 sequences are SGHRS and YFSETQ. In DNA form, the CDR3 reads TGCGCCAGCAGCTGGACAGGGGGGAGGATTGGCTACACCTTC. It yields the protein CASSWTGGRIGYTF. The full variable domain, with the rest looked up from reference TRBV5-1 and TRBJ1-2, is KAGVTQTPRYLIKTRGQQVTLSCSPISGHRSVSWYQQTPGQGLQFLFEYFSETQRNKGNFPGRFSGRQFSNSRSEMNVSTLELGDSALYLCASSWTGGRIGYTFGSGTRLTVV.

The rearrangement uses TRBV15 and TRBJ1-4; D gene uncertain. V was cut by 0 bases and J by 5 bases, with 7 bases left in between. The germline V gene encodes CDR1 LNHNV and CDR2 YYDKDF (reference sequence). This CDR3 region has 14 residues. The DNA for the CDR3 is TGTGCCACCAGCAGAGAAGGGAGAAATGAAAAACTGTTTTTT. Amino acids: CATSREGRNEKLFF. Full variable domain (rest looked up from reference TRBV15 and TRBJ1-4): DAMVIQNPRYQVTQFGKPVTLSCSQTLNHNVMYWYQQKSSQAPKLLFHYYDKDFNNEADTPDNFQSRRPNTSFCFLDIRSPGLGDTAMYLCATSREGRNEKLFFGSGTQLSVL.

V usage is TRBV11-1 and J usage is TRBJ2-1; D gene unclear. Trimming took 7 bases from V and 0 from J, leaving 16 bases between them. This CDR3 contains 16 residues. CDR1 and CDR2 from the germline V gene are SGHAT and FQDESV (reference sequence). The CDR3 DNA follows: TGTGCCAGCACCTTTCCTAAAGTACTCTCCTACAATGAGCAGTTCTTC. Protein product: CASTFPKVLSYNEQFF.

The chain has TRBV6-5 and TRBJ2-5, with D tentatively TRBD1 (5 bases). The germline CDR1 and CDR2 sequences are MNHEY and SVGAGI. With 0 bases removed from V and 4 bases from J, the gap between germline ends came to 12 bases. The CDR3 contains 15 residues. The CDR3 sequence: CASSYSSRDGETQYF. As DNA, the CDR3 is TGTGCCAGCAGTTACTCGAGCAGGGATGGAGAGACCCAGTACTTC.

The chain is built from TRBV27 and TRBJ2-2; the D gene is possibly TRBD1 (5 bases). This CDR3 is built from 15 residues. The germline V gene has CDR1 MNHEY and CDR2 SMNVEV (reference sequence). The ends were cut back, 5 bases at V and 3 bases at J, with 13 bases in the middle. For the CDR3, the DNA is TGTGCCAGCAGTCGCCGAGGCAGGGACACCGGGGAGCTGTTTTTT. Its translation is CASSRRGRDTGELFF.

This chain links TRBV7-2 with TRBJ1-2; no clear D gene. This CDR3 is 14 amino acids long. Trimming stripped 3 bases from V and 5 bases from J, with 13 bases between. CDR1 and CDR2 (germline): SGHTA, FQGNSA. CDR3 coding DNA: TGTGCCAGCAGCTTCTCGATCGACGCGTATGGCTACACCTTC. Translation: CASSFSIDAYGYTF. Combining the CDR3 with reference TRBV7-2 and TRBJ1-2 gives the whole variable domain GAGVSQSPSNKVTEKGKDVELRCDPISGHTALYWYRQSLGQGLEFLIYFQGNSAPDKSGLPSDRFSAERTGGSVSTLTIQRTQQEDSAVYLCASSFSIDAYGYTFGSGTRLTVV.

The V call is TRBV11-2, the J call TRBJ2-5, with D maybe TRBD1 (5 bases). The germline CDR1 and CDR2 sequences are SGHAT and FQNNGV. Deletions cut 2 bases from V and 5 bases from J, with 12 bases between. The CDR3 has 14 amino acids. The CDR3 DNA follows: TGTGCCAGCAGCTTAAATCCAGGGTGGGAGACCCAGTACTTC. As protein: CASSLNPGWETQYF.

CDR3 residues: CASSTGPYKNIQYF. The CDR3 bases are TGCGCCAGCAGTACCGGACCGTACAAAAACATTCAGTACTTC. The chain employs TRBV5-1 and TRBJ2-4; D is uncertain. V was trimmed by 5 bases and J by 3 bases, leaving 12 bases between them. The CDR3 spans 14 residues. Germline loops: CDR1 SGHRS, CDR2 YFSETQ.

V usage is TRBV4-3 and J usage is TRBJ2-1; TRBD1 agrees at 10 bases. The CDR3 is 16 residues long. Per germline, CDR1 LGHNA and CDR2 YSLEER. V was pared by 0 bases and J by 9 bases, with 8 bases of the junction left unmatched. As DNA, the CDR3 is TGCGCCAGCAGCCAAGACCTAGGGACAGGGGTCAGTGAGCAGTTCTTC. Its translation is CASSQDLGTGVSEQFF.

Worth noting for this clone: At one end the junction does not follow the germline gene, possibly because of a read error. The CDR3 coding sequence is TGTGCCAGTAGTATAGGTCCCCCCGGGGCGGGCACCTACCACTTC. Translated: CASSIGPPGAGTYHF. The chain joins TRBV19 to TRBJ2-4; D possibly uses TRBD1 or TRBD2 (5 bases each). CDR1 LNHDA and CDR2 SQIVND come from the germline V gene (reference sequence). The CDR3 length is 15 residues.

This clone was observed a few times. The rearrangement links TRBV3-1 (or the pseudogene TRBV3-2) to TRBJ1-1; D perhaps matches TRBD1 (5 bases). The CDR3 covers 14 residues. Trimming stripped 1 base from V and 5 bases from J, with 11 bases between. The germline CDR1 and CDR2 sequences are LGHDT and YNNKEL (reference sequence). The CDR3 is CASSQVPGGTEAFF. The CDR3 DNA is TGTGCCAGCAGCCAAGTTCCGGGGGGGACTGAAGCTTTCTTT.

The J gene is TRBJ1-5, the V gene TRBV30, with D tentatively TRBD1 (5 bases). The CDR3 runs 14 residues. Trimming removed 1 base at V and 6 bases at J, with 13 bases between. Per the germline V gene, CDR1 is GTSNPN and CDR2 is SVGIG (reference sequence). The CDR3: CAWSGRSGGQPQHF. As DNA, the CDR3 is TGTGCCTGGAGTGGCAGGAGCGGGGGTCAGCCCCAGCATTTT.

The gene calls are TRBV20-1 and TRBJ2-1; 8 positions agree with TRBD1. Looked up from germline, CDR1 is DFQATT and CDR2 is SNEGSKA (reference sequence). V shed 3 bases and J 7 bases; nucleotides not matched to a gene: 5. CDR3 size: 13 residues. This chain's CDR3 is CSASGQGRNEQFF. The DNA for the CDR3 is TGCAGTGCTAGTGGACAGGGAAGGAATGAGCAGTTCTTC.

This chain connects TRBV4-1 to TRBJ2-5; D is unclear. The CDR3 runs 14 residues. V was cut by 5 bases and J by 5 bases, with 15 bases left in between. The germline gives CDR1 MGHRA, CDR2 YSYEKL. Written as DNA, the CDR3 is TGCGCCAGCAGCTATCCAGCTAACACTGAGACCCAGTACTTC. This encodes CASSYPANTETQYF.

This clone turned up a few times. This chain connects TRBV18 to TRBJ1-2, with a possible D match to TRBD1 (5 bases). The CDR3 consists of 13 residues. Germline values: CDR1 KGHSH, CDR2 LQKENI. Trimming took 6 bases from V and 6 from J, leaving 14 bases between them. The CDR3 nucleotides are TGTGCCAGCTCTCCGGCAGGGTCGAATGGCTACACCTTC. This encodes CASSPAGSNGYTF.